A selection of T cell receptor beta chains follows, all from one sample in a study of Graves' ophthalmopathy and Graves' hyperthyroidism. Using its own MiXCR run on the multiplex PCR reads, TCRdb lists one record per CDR3 protein. This table has over 500,000 distinct CDR3 sequences, 22% appearing once. The sequencing input was peripheral blood. The receptor source for this set is a woman aged 18-29 years with stable Graves' hyperthyroidism. Some clones in this sample may be carry-over from other donors' samples. Each CDR3 is given with its conserved first and last residue. D genes are given only for firm matches. Some rows mark clone size as missing; the rest say once, few, many or name a class of expanded clone.

CDR3 DNA: TGTGCCAGCAGTGAAAGCACCCGCTCTGGAAACACCATATATTTT
CDR3 protein: CASSESTRSGNTIYF
clone size: few
J gene: TRBJ1-3
CDR3 length: 15
V gene: TRBV6-1
D gene: .

CDR3 DNA: TGTGCCACCAGCAGAGATCGGGAGGGAGTGGAAGCTTTCTTT
CDR3 protein: CATSRDREGVEAFF
clone size: .
J gene: TRBJ1-1
CDR3 length: 14
V gene: TRBV15
D gene: .

CDR3 DNA: TGTGCCAGCGGGTTCGACAGTGAAATGGGTTCACCCCTCCACTTT
CDR3 protein: CASGFDSEMGSPLHF
clone size: many
J gene: TRBJ1-6
CDR3 length: 15
V gene: TRBV12-3/TRBV12-4
D gene: .

CDR3 DNA: TGTGCCAGCAGTTTATCGCCAGGTCTCGGCTATGGCTACACCTTC
CDR3 protein: CASSLSPGLGYGYTF
clone size: many
J gene: TRBJ1-2
CDR3 length: 15
V gene: TRBV27
D gene: .

CDR3 DNA: TGTGCCAGCAGCTTAATTCCATCCCCCTATGGCTACACCTTC
CDR3 protein: CASSLIPSPYGYTF
clone size: many
J gene: TRBJ1-2
CDR3 length: 14
V gene: TRBV7-2
D gene: .

CDR3 DNA: TGTGCCAGCAGTCGGGGACTCATCTACGAGCAGTACTTC
CDR3 protein: CASSRGLIYEQYF
clone size: .
J gene: TRBJ2-7
CDR3 length: 13
V gene: TRBV9
D gene: .

CDR3 DNA: TGTGCCAGCAGTTACTTGCGGGGGCAAGAGACCCAGTACTTC
CDR3 protein: CASSYLRGQETQYF
clone size: many
J gene: TRBJ2-5
CDR3 length: 14
V gene: TRBV6-2/TRBV6-3
D gene: TRBD2

CDR3 DNA: TGTGCCAGCAGCCAAGAGATGGCCACTGAAGCTTTCTTT
CDR3 protein: CASSQEMATEAFF
clone size: many
J gene: TRBJ1-1
CDR3 length: 13
V gene: TRBV14
D gene: .

CDR3 DNA: TGTGCCAGCAGGGAAAGCGGGAGGGGCCACGAGCAGTACTTC
CDR3 protein: CASRESGRGHEQYF
clone size: many
J gene: TRBJ2-7
CDR3 length: 14
V gene: TRBV27
D gene: TRBD2

CDR3 DNA: TGTGCCAGCAGCGGAGTACCGACCGGGACAGGGACCTACGAGCAGTACTTC
CDR3 protein: CASSGVPTGTGTYEQYF
clone size: .
J gene: TRBJ2-7
CDR3 length: 17
V gene: TRBV11-2
D gene: TRBD1

CDR3 DNA: TGTGCCAGCAGTTCGACTGACGAGACCCAGTACTTC
CDR3 protein: CASSSTDETQYF
clone size: many
J gene: TRBJ2-5
CDR3 length: 12
V gene: TRBV12-3/TRBV12-4
D gene: .

CDR3 DNA: TGTGCCTGGAGTGAGGGTTTGGCAGGGGGTTGGGAGACCCAGTACTTC
CDR3 protein: CAWSEGLAGGWETQYF
clone size: .
J gene: TRBJ2-5
CDR3 length: 16
V gene: TRBV30
D gene: TRBD1

CDR3 DNA: TGTGCCAGTAGTTTACAGGGTAATGGTGAAGCTTTCTTT
CDR3 protein: CASSLQGNGEAFF
clone size: .
J gene: TRBJ1-1
CDR3 length: 13
V gene: TRBV19
D gene: .

CDR3 DNA: TGCGCCAGCAGCCAGCGCCTTACCTGGCAGCCCCAGCATTTT
CDR3 protein: CASSQRLTWQPQHF
clone size: many
J gene: TRBJ1-5
CDR3 length: 14
V gene: TRBV4-1
D gene: .

CDR3 DNA: TGTGCCAGCAGTTACTTGTGGGGCGATATAGGGACTGAAGCTTTCTTT
CDR3 protein: CASSYLWGDIGTEAFF
clone size: .
J gene: TRBJ1-1
CDR3 length: 16
V gene: TRBV6-2/TRBV6-3
D gene: .

CDR3 DNA: TGTGCCAGCAGCTTAGCTTTCGGGCCCTACGAGCAGTACTTC
CDR3 protein: CASSLAFGPYEQYF
clone size: .
J gene: TRBJ2-7
CDR3 length: 14
V gene: TRBV7-2
D gene: .

CDR3 DNA: TGTGCCAGCAGCGGGACTAGCGGGAGAACCGGGGAGCTGTTTTTT
CDR3 protein: CASSGTSGRTGELFF
clone size: many
J gene: TRBJ2-2
CDR3 length: 15
V gene: TRBV12-3/TRBV12-4
D gene: TRBD2

CDR3 DNA: TGCAGTGCTAGGGAGGGGGCTATGGGCTACACCTTC
CDR3 protein: CSAREGAMGYTF
clone size: many
J gene: TRBJ1-2
CDR3 length: 12
V gene: TRBV20-1
D gene: TRBD1

CDR3 DNA: TGTGCCAGCGCTGGCCGGGGGGTGAACACTGAAGCTTTCTTT
CDR3 protein: CASAGRGVNTEAFF
clone size: .
J gene: TRBJ1-1
CDR3 length: 14
V gene: TRBV11-2
D gene: .

CDR3 DNA: TGTGCCAGCAGTATCAGGGAAAAGAACACTGAAGCTTTCTTT
CDR3 protein: CASSIREKNTEAFF
clone size: many
J gene: TRBJ1-1
CDR3 length: 14
V gene: TRBV12-3/TRBV12-4
D gene: .

CDR3 DNA: TGTGCCTGGAACAGGGACAGTCATTACGAGCAGTACTTC
CDR3 protein: CAWNRDSHYEQYF
clone size: .
J gene: TRBJ2-7
CDR3 length: 13
V gene: TRBV30
D gene: TRBD1

CDR3 DNA: TGTGCCTGGAGTAAAACAAATCGCTACTATGGCTACACCTTC
CDR3 protein: CAWSKTNRYYGYTF
clone size: few
J gene: TRBJ1-2
CDR3 length: 14
V gene: TRBV30
D gene: .

CDR3 DNA: TGTGCCAGCAGCGATCCGGGACTAGTACTAGCCAAAAACATTCAGTACTTC
CDR3 protein: CASSDPGLVLAKNIQYF
clone size: .
J gene: TRBJ2-4
CDR3 length: 17
V gene: TRBV6-2/TRBV6-3
D gene: TRBD2

CDR3 DNA: TGTGCCAGCAGCCCCACGACTAGCGGGAGAGAGACCCAGTACTTC
CDR3 protein: CASSPTTSGRETQYF
clone size: .
J gene: TRBJ2-5
CDR3 length: 15
V gene: TRBV7-2
D gene: TRBD2

CDR3 DNA: TGTGCCAGCGGACCGACAAGGGGCAATCAGCCCCAGCATTTT
CDR3 protein: CASGPTRGNQPQHF
clone size: .
J gene: TRBJ1-5
CDR3 length: 14
V gene: TRBV12-3/TRBV12-4
D gene: .

CDR3 DNA: TGTGCCTGGAGCCGTACCGGACATCCCTATGGCTACACCTTC
CDR3 protein: CAWSRTGHPYGYTF
clone size: many
J gene: TRBJ1-2
CDR3 length: 14
V gene: TRBV30
D gene: .

CDR3 DNA: TGTGCCAGCTCACCGGCGTTTATGAACACTGAAGCTTTCTTT
CDR3 protein: CASSPAFMNTEAFF
clone size: few
J gene: TRBJ1-1
CDR3 length: 14
V gene: TRBV18
D gene: .

CDR3 DNA: TGTGCCAGCAGTGAAAGGCTGATTGCCTACGAGCAGTACTTC
CDR3 protein: CASSERLIAYEQYF
clone size: few
J gene: TRBJ2-7
CDR3 length: 14
V gene: TRBV2
D gene: .

CDR3 DNA: TGTGCCAGCAGCATCAAAGCCTACGAGCAGTACTTC
CDR3 protein: CASSIKAYEQYF
clone size: .
J gene: TRBJ2-7
CDR3 length: 12
V gene: TRBV7-9
D gene: .

CDR3 DNA: TGTGCCAGCAGTTACCCAGTAACCTCTGGGGCCAACGTCCTGACTTTC
CDR3 protein: CASSYPVTSGANVLTF
clone size: many
J gene: TRBJ2-6
CDR3 length: 16
V gene: TRBV28
D gene: .

CDR3 DNA: TGTGCCAGTAGTATGCGGGCTTCGGAAGGCTACACCTTC
CDR3 protein: CASSMRASEGYTF
clone size: many
J gene: TRBJ1-2
CDR3 length: 13
V gene: TRBV19
D gene: .

CDR3 DNA: TGTGCCAGCAGTTCTACCCTGGGACGTTATAATCTTTACGAGCAGTACTTC
CDR3 protein: CASSSTLGRYNLYEQYF
clone size: .
J gene: TRBJ2-7
CDR3 length: 17
V gene: TRBV6-2/TRBV6-3
D gene: .

CDR3 DNA: TGTGCCAGCAGTTTGACAGGCAGCGATTACGAGCAGTACTTC
CDR3 protein: CASSLTGSDYEQYF
clone size: many
J gene: TRBJ2-7
CDR3 length: 14
V gene: TRBV12-3/TRBV12-4
D gene: .

CDR3 DNA: TGTGCCAGCAGCCAAGTAAACACCATATATTTT
CDR3 protein: CASSQVNTIYF
clone size: few
J gene: TRBJ1-3
CDR3 length: 11
V gene: TRBV14
D gene: .

CDR3 DNA: TGTGCCAGCAGTCGCCTGAGGGACTACGCCTACGAGCAGTACTTC
CDR3 protein: CASSRLRDYAYEQYF
clone size: many
J gene: TRBJ2-7
CDR3 length: 15
V gene: TRBV6-5
D gene: TRBD2

CDR3 DNA: TGTGCCAGCAGTTTAACGTCGGGACCCCAAGAGACCCAGTACTTC
CDR3 protein: CASSLTSGPQETQYF
clone size: many
J gene: TRBJ2-5
CDR3 length: 15
V gene: TRBV27
D gene: .

CDR3 DNA: TGTGCCTCCGCTTTGGGACAGGGAAGCTATGGCTACACCTTC
CDR3 protein: CASALGQGSYGYTF
clone size: .
J gene: TRBJ1-2
CDR3 length: 14
V gene: TRBV30
D gene: TRBD1

CDR3 DNA: TGTGCCAGCAGTTTACGACAGCTCTATGGCTACACCTTC
CDR3 protein: CASSLRQLYGYTF
clone size: many
J gene: TRBJ1-2
CDR3 length: 13
V gene: TRBV12-3/TRBV12-4
D gene: .

CDR3 DNA: TGTGCCACCAGCGGACGCCCCCTCGGCACTGAAGCTTTCTTT
CDR3 protein: CATSGRPLGTEAFF
clone size: .
J gene: TRBJ1-1
CDR3 length: 14
V gene: TRBV15
D gene: .

CDR3 DNA: TGTGCCAGCACGGGAGTTGGGGCTTTCTTT
CDR3 protein: CASTGVGAFF
clone size: many
J gene: TRBJ1-1
CDR3 length: 10
V gene: TRBV2
D gene: .

CDR3 DNA: TGTGCCAGCAGCTTTCCAGGTCGGCAATCGAGCTCCTACGAGCAGTACTTC
CDR3 protein: CASSFPGRQSSSYEQYF
clone size: many
J gene: TRBJ2-7
CDR3 length: 17
V gene: TRBV7-3
D gene: .

CDR3 DNA: TGTGCCAGCAGCCAAGCGGTGGGGGTTGGTGGCTACGAGCAGTACTTC
CDR3 protein: CASSQAVGVGGYEQYF
clone size: many
J gene: TRBJ2-7
CDR3 length: 16
V gene: TRBV4-2
D gene: .

CDR3 DNA: TGTGCCAGCAGCCGCCGGGACAGGGGGCGCAAAGAGACCCAGTACTTC
CDR3 protein: CASSRRDRGRKETQYF
clone size: many
J gene: TRBJ2-5
CDR3 length: 16
V gene: TRBV7-2
D gene: TRBD1

CDR3 DNA: TGCAGTGCTTTCCTGGTGTCTAGCGGGGGGGCTTCCTACGAGCAGTACTTC
CDR3 protein: CSAFLVSSGGASYEQYF
clone size: .
J gene: TRBJ2-7
CDR3 length: 17
V gene: TRBV20-1
D gene: TRBD2

CDR3 DNA: TGTGCCAGCAGCTTAAGTGAGGGCACTGAAGCTTTCTTT
CDR3 protein: CASSLSEGTEAFF
clone size: many
J gene: TRBJ1-1
CDR3 length: 13
V gene: TRBV28
D gene: .

CDR3 DNA: TGCAGTGCTAGGGCAGGGGTTGGGAATCAGCCCCAGCATTTT
CDR3 protein: CSARAGVGNQPQHF
clone size: many
J gene: TRBJ1-5
CDR3 length: 14
V gene: TRBV20-1
D gene: .

CDR3 DNA: TGTGCCAGCAGTTTTAGTCTAGCCCCATCCTACGAGCAGTACTTC
CDR3 protein: CASSFSLAPSYEQYF
clone size: few
J gene: TRBJ2-7
CDR3 length: 15
V gene: TRBV12-3/TRBV12-4
D gene: .

CDR3 DNA: TGTGCCAGCAGCGGAGGGACGGGCGATAGCAATCAGCCCCAGCATTTT
CDR3 protein: CASSGGTGDSNQPQHF
clone size: many
J gene: TRBJ1-5
CDR3 length: 16
V gene: TRBV7-8
D gene: .

CDR3 DNA: TGCGCCAGCAGCCAAACAGGGGACTACGAGCAGTACTTC
CDR3 protein: CASSQTGDYEQYF
clone size: many
J gene: TRBJ2-7
CDR3 length: 13
V gene: TRBV4-1
D gene: TRBD1

CDR3 DNA: TGTGCCAGCAAACAGGGAAAGGGCGAGCAGTACTTC
CDR3 protein: CASKQGKGEQYF
clone size: once
J gene: TRBJ2-7
CDR3 length: 12
V gene: TRBV28
D gene: .

CDR3 DNA: TGTGCCAGCAGTTCACCCGGGACAACAGTCTACGAGCAGTACTTC
CDR3 protein: CASSSPGTTVYEQYF
clone size: many
J gene: TRBJ2-7
CDR3 length: 15
V gene: TRBV6-5
D gene: .

CDR3 DNA: TGCAGTGCGCGAGGACAGGGGGCAGAGACCCAGTACTTC
CDR3 protein: CSARGQGAETQYF
clone size: .
J gene: TRBJ2-5
CDR3 length: 13
V gene: TRBV20-1
D gene: TRBD1

CDR3 DNA: TGCAGTGCCGAGCGGGAGGTTGGTAGGGAGCAGTACTTC
CDR3 protein: CSAEREVGREQYF
clone size: many
J gene: TRBJ2-7
CDR3 length: 13
V gene: TRBV20-1
D gene: TRBD2

CDR3 DNA: TGTGCCAGCAGCACGGACAGGGGTGGTTTGGAGACCCAGTACTTC
CDR3 protein: CASSTDRGGLETQYF
clone size: .
J gene: TRBJ2-5
CDR3 length: 15
V gene: TRBV6-1
D gene: TRBD1

CDR3 DNA: TGTGCCAGCCACGAGGCAGGGGCGGGCGAGCAGTACTTC
CDR3 protein: CASHEAGAGEQYF
clone size: many
J gene: TRBJ2-7
CDR3 length: 13
V gene: TRBV25-1
D gene: .

CDR3 DNA: TGTGCCAGCAGCCCCGAGCGGGAGCGGGTCGGGGAGCTGTTTTTT
CDR3 protein: CASSPERERVGELFF
clone size: .
J gene: TRBJ2-2
CDR3 length: 15
V gene: TRBV3-1
D gene: TRBD2

CDR3 DNA: TGTGCCAGCAGTGGGACCCACTCCTACGAGCAGTACTTC
CDR3 protein: CASSGTHSYEQYF
clone size: .
J gene: TRBJ2-7
CDR3 length: 13
V gene: TRBV2
D gene: .

CDR3 DNA: TGTGCCAGCAGTTATGCCGGGACACAGCAAGAGACCCAGTACTTC
CDR3 protein: CASSYAGTQQETQYF
clone size: many
J gene: TRBJ2-5
CDR3 length: 15
V gene: TRBV6-2/TRBV6-3
D gene: .